What follows are 29 T cell receptor beta chains derived from one specimen sequenced in a study of OX40 agonist ivuxolimab in advanced cancers. Measured with immunoSEQ multiplex PCR; TCRdb has only the in-frame clones, and not every one. The profile shows approximately 82,000 clones, 75% to 90% of them singletons. Specimen: CD4+ or CD8+ T cells sorted from blood, collected in a trial of the OX40 agonist ivuxolimab. The source of these receptors is an adult with an advanced solid tumor such as melanoma, head and neck, liver or kidney cancer.

The V and J genes are TRBV7-8 and TRBJ2-4; D is undetermined. This CDR3 has 17 amino acids. The germline V gene has CDR1 SGHVS and CDR2 FQNEAQ. V was pared by 1 base and J by 0 bases, with 13 bases between. CDR3 region: CASSLGGTVLAKNIQYF. The CDR3, as DNA: TGTGCCAGCAGCTTAGGAGGAACGGTCCTAGCCAAAAACATTCAGTACTTC.

The chain couples TRBV19 to TRBJ2-2, with 7 bases that match TRBD1. The CDR3 has 16 residues. In germline, CDR1 is LNHDA, CDR2 SQIVND (reference sequence). The ends lost 5 bases at V and 0 bases at J; junction bases unmatched: 6. The DNA for the CDR3 is TGTGCCAGTAGTGGAATCGACAGGGCGAACACCGGGGAGCTGTTTTTT. This sequence encodes CASSGIDRANTGELFF.

The rearrangement uses TRBV6-1 and TRBJ2-3, with TRBD2 matching over 14 bases. Germline V gene lookup returns CDR1 MNHNS and CDR2 SASEGT. The CDR3 extends over 17 amino acids. The J segment lost 1 base and the V segment lost 2 bases, leaving 2 bases of the junction unmatched. CDR3 protein: CASSESGLAGGTDTQYF. Written as DNA, the CDR3 is TGTGCCAGCAGTGAATCGGGACTAGCGGGGGGCACAGATACGCAGTATTTT.

This clone has a handful of counts. The V gene is TRBV19, the J gene TRBJ2-3; TRBD2 is a possible D gene (6 bases). In germline, CDR1 is LNHDA, CDR2 SQIVND (reference sequence). The CDR3 totals 11 residues. V lost 6 bases, J lost 7 bases, and 8 bases lay in between. DNA of the CDR3: TGTGCCAGTAGGGAGGGGAATACGCAGTATTTT. It codes for CASREGNTQYF.

The genes are TRBV5-4 and TRBJ2-3; 9 nucleotides line up with TRBD2. Germline-derived CDR1 and CDR2 are SGHNT and YYREEE (reference sequence). CDR3 length equals 15 residues. The junction had 9 bases not matched to a gene; V was cut back by 7 bases and J by 3 bases. CDR3 amino acids: CASGTRGGATDTQYF. Here the CDR3 DNA reads TGTGCCAGCGGGACGCGCGGGGGGGCAACAGATACGCAGTATTTT.

The rearrangement uses TRBV7-2 and TRBJ1-2; D is undetermined. This CDR3 contains 13 residues. Trimming stripped 5 bases from V and 0 bases from J, with 7 bases between. Germline V gene data show CDR1 as SGHTA and CDR2 as FQGNSA. The DNA of the CDR3 is TGTGCCAGCAGCCGTAGTGCTAACTATGGCTACACCTTC. Protein: CASSRSANYGYTF. The full variable domain, with the rest looked up from reference TRBV7-2 and TRBJ1-2, is GAGVSQSPSNKVTEKGKDVELRCDPISGHTALYWYRQSLGQGLEFLIYFQGNSAPDKSGLPSDRFSAERTGGSVSTLTIQRTQQEDSAVYLCASSRSANYGYTFGSGTRLTVV.

The J gene is TRBJ2-3, the V gene TRBV19, with D maybe TRBD1 (6 bases). V lost 7 bases and J lost 2, with 13 bases in between. Per germline, CDR1 LNHDA and CDR2 SQIVND (reference sequence). The CDR3 runs 14 residues. For the CDR3, the DNA is TGTGCCAGTACCCCTGGACAGCCCACAGATACGCAGTATTTT. Translated, it gives CASTPGQPTDTQYF.

This chain connects TRBV10-3 to TRBJ2-5; 7 nucleotides agree with TRBD2. The V and J ends lost 3 bases and 5 bases, in that order; junction bases with no gene match: 12. CDR1 and CDR2 (germline): ENHRY, SYGVKD. The CDR3 has 16 residues. In nucleotides, the CDR3 is TGTGCCATCAGTGATAACAACCGGGACTACCGGGAGACCCAGTACTTC. It is translated as CAISDNNRDYRETQYF.

This chain joins TRBV19 and TRBJ1-2; 11 positions agree with TRBD1. The CDR3 totals 15 residues. Trimming took 9 bases from V and 5 from J; bases not matched to a gene: 11. CDR1 LNHDA and CDR2 SQIVND come from the germline V gene (reference sequence). The CDR3 nucleotides read TGTGCCAGCATAAACCGGGACAGGGGGATTTATGGCTACACCTTC. This encodes CASINRDRGIYGYTF.

This chain links TRBV6-1 with TRBJ2-7; tentative D call: TRBD1 (5 bases). Trimming stripped 0 bases from V and 2 bases from J, with 11 bases between. Germline CDR1 MNHNS, CDR2 SASEGT. The CDR3 is 15 amino acids. CDR3 nucleotide sequence: TGTGCCAGCAGTGAAGCGTCCAGGGAACCCTACGAGCAGTACTTC. Residues: CASSEASREPYEQYF.

The V and J genes are TRBV6-6 and TRBJ1-1, with 8 bases aligning to TRBD1. The CDR3 contains 14 residues. Unmatched junction bases numbered 9, after V lost 11 bases and J lost 1 base. From germline, CDR1 is MNHNY and CDR2 SVGAGI (reference sequence). The chain's CDR3 is CAGKTGTGNTEAFF. The DNA of the CDR3 is TGTGCCGGAAAGACCGGGACAGGGAACACTGAAGCTTTCTTT.

This chain uses TRBV5-8 with TRBJ1-2; TRBD1 agrees at 8 bases. Germline loops: CDR1 SGHTS, CDR2 YDEGEE. The CDR3 spans 15 residues. Unmatched junction bases numbered 7, after V lost 4 bases and J lost 2 bases. The CDR3 spells CASSPGQDLNYGYTF. The CDR3, as DNA: TGTGCCAGCAGCCCGGGACAGGACCTCAACTATGGCTACACCTTC. The full variable domain, completed using reference TRBV5-8 and TRBJ1-2, is EAGVTQSPTHLIKTRGQQATLRCSPISGHTSVYWYQQALGLGLQFLLWYDEGEERNRGNFPPRFSGRQFPNYSSELNVNALELEDSALYLCASSPGQDLNYGYTFGSGTRLTVV.

The rearrangement uses TRBV28 and TRBJ2-7; perhaps TRBD2 as D (5 bases). Germline assignment: CDR1 MDHEN and CDR2 SYDVKM. The germline V and J ends were trimmed by 1 base and 0 bases, with 16 bases remaining between them. The CDR3 consists of 17 residues. The CDR3 spells CASSLYTLTGSSYEQYF. The CDR3 DNA reads TGTGCCAGCAGTTTATACACCCTAACGGGGAGCTCCTACGAGCAGTACTTC.

The chain recombines TRBV7-8 with TRBJ1-6; D might be TRBD1 (5 bases). With 5 bases removed from V and 10 bases from J, the gap between germline ends came to 21 bases. There are 16 residues in the CDR3. The germline gives CDR1 SGHVS, CDR2 FQNEAQ. This CDR3 reads CASSRKGFQGGSPLHF. The CDR3 nucleotides are TGTGCCAGCAGCCGAAAAGGGTTTCAGGGAGGGTCACCCCTCCACTTT.

The genes are TRBV4-3 and TRBJ2-7; no clear D gene. Trimming took off 0 bases at V and 0 bases at J, with 9 bases between the two ends. Germline V gene lookup returns CDR1 LGHNA and CDR2 YSLEER. The CDR3 runs 15 residues. Here the CDR3 reads CASSQEFGSSYEQYF. CDR3 nucleotide sequence: TGCGCCAGCAGCCAAGAGTTCGGCAGCTCCTACGAGCAGTACTTC.

This chain joins TRBV6-5 and TRBJ2-5; the D is unclear. Trimming shortened V by 3 bases and J by 5 bases, and 16 bases separated the two germline ends. Per the germline V gene, CDR1 is MNHEY and CDR2 is SVGAGI. CDR3 length equals 15 residues. This CDR3 reads CASSYATPGGETQYF. CDR3 bases: TGTGCCAGCAGTTATGCTACACCTGGTGGGGAGACCCAGTACTTC.

This clone has only one observation. The V and J genes are TRBV9 and TRBJ1-2, with D uncertain. V lost 0 bases and J 2 bases, leaving 8 bases between the germline ends. Germline V lookup: CDR1 SGDLS, CDR2 YYNGEE. The CDR3 consists of 14 residues. The CDR3 protein is CASSVDGLNYGYTF. The DNA for the CDR3 is TGTGCCAGCAGCGTAGACGGCCTAAACTATGGCTACACCTTC.

This clone was seen a single time. The gene calls are TRBV27 and TRBJ2-2; 9 nucleotides agree with TRBD2. The germline CDR1 and CDR2 sequences are MNHEY and SMNVEV (reference sequence). The CDR3 extends over 16 amino acids. The ends lost 4 bases at V and 3 bases at J; junction bases unmatched: 6. The DNA of the CDR3 is TGTGCCAGCAGTTCCGCGCTAGCGGGGCACACCGGGGAGCTGTTTTTT. Translation: CASSSALAGHTGELFF.

The chain joins TRBV14 to TRBJ2-3, with TRBD2 matching over 8 bases. Germline V gene lookup returns CDR1 SGHDN and CDR2 FVKESK. V trimming: 0 bases; J trimming: 4 bases; junction bases outside the gene matches: 0. The CDR3 length is 14 residues. The DNA for the CDR3 is TGTGCCAGCAGCCAAGATAGCGGGGCAGATACGCAGTATTTT. Translating it yields CASSQDSGADTQYF.

In its sample, this clone was seen many times. The chain combines TRBV27 with TRBJ2-1, with 8 bases aligning to TRBD2. Germline CDR1 MNHEY, CDR2 SMNVEV (reference sequence). The CDR3 runs to 15 residues. V dropped 3 bases and J dropped 7; count of bases not matched to a gene: 8. CDR3 DNA: TGTGCCAGCAGTTTTACGGGGGGGACCAGTAATGAGCAGTTCTTC. Protein: CASSFTGGTSNEQFF.

The rearrangement links TRBV4-3 to TRBJ2-6, with no clear D. Germline V gene lookup returns CDR1 LGHNA and CDR2 YSLEER. V lost 0 bases, J lost 2 bases, and 8 bases lay in between. CDR3 length equals 16 residues. CDR3 protein: CASSQDAAAGANVLTF. In DNA form, the CDR3 reads TGCGCCAGCAGCCAAGATGCGGCAGCTGGGGCCAACGTCCTGACTTTC.

The CDR3 sequence is CASSPTALNTEAFF. The DNA for the CDR3 is TGTGCCAGCTCACCGACAGCTCTGAACACTGAAGCTTTCTTT. The gene calls are TRBV18 and TRBJ1-1, with D possibly being TRBD1 (5 bases). Germline CDR1 reads KGHSH; CDR2 reads LQKENI. The CDR3 runs 14 residues. V dropped 3 bases and J dropped 0 bases, with 8 bases sitting between them.

This clone was counted many times. This chain connects TRBV30 to TRBJ2-2; the match to TRBD2 covers 10 bases. The V gene end was trimmed by 3 bases and the J gene end by 8 bases; junction bases not matched to a gene: 6. The CDR3 covers 14 residues. Germline V gives CDR1 GTSNPN, CDR2 SVGIG (reference sequence). CDR3 region: CAWSQGTSAGELFF. The CDR3, as DNA: TGTGCCTGGAGCCAAGGGACTAGCGCGGGGGAGCTGTTTTTT.

The chain carries TRBV19 and TRBJ2-7; the D gene is possibly TRBD2 (5 bases). Germline V gene sequence: CDR1 LNHDA, CDR2 SQIVND (reference sequence). The CDR3 spans 14 residues. Deletions cut 3 bases from V and 0 bases from J, with 9 bases between. The CDR3 DNA reads as TGTGCCAGTAGTATCTCCCGGGACTCCTACGAGCAGTACTTC. Residues: CASSISRDSYEQYF.

CDR3 residues: CASSPPGILNWEKLFF. CDR3 coding DNA: TGTGCCAGCTCACCACCGGGCATCCTTAATTGGGAAAAACTGTTTTTT. The chain links TRBV18 to TRBJ1-4; no clear D. The germline V and J ends were trimmed by 0 bases and 8 bases, with 16 bases remaining between them. Per the germline V gene, CDR1 is KGHSH and CDR2 is LQKENI. CDR3 size: 16 residues.

This chain links TRBV9 with TRBJ1-1; TRBD1 is a possible D gene (6 bases). The CDR3 has 15 amino acids. Germline-derived CDR1 and CDR2 are SGDLS and YYNGEE. V was pared by 4 bases and J by 2 bases, with 15 bases between. The CDR3, as DNA: TGTGCCAGCAGCAAAACGGGACACCTAAACACTGAAGCTTTCTTT. Its protein is CASSKTGHLNTEAFF.

The CDR3 coding sequence is TGTGCCAGCAGCCCCCCAGGTACGATGTCCAATGAGCAGTTCTTC. Residues: CASSPPGTMSNEQFF. The chain is built from TRBV11-2 and TRBJ2-1; D is ambiguous. The germline V gene has CDR1 SGHAT and CDR2 FQNNGV. The CDR3 length is 15 residues. V lost 5 bases and J 6 bases, leaving 17 bases between the germline ends.

In regard to this clone: A much larger clone is a single base away; this may be a read error. The gene calls are TRBV6-6 and TRBJ1-2, with D perhaps TRBD1 (5 bases). The ends were cut back, 2 bases at V and 2 bases at J, with 6 bases in the middle. In germline, CDR1 is MNHNY, CDR2 SVGAGI (reference sequence). The CDR3 contains 13 residues. Written as DNA, the CDR3 is TGTGCCAGCAGTTACGACAGCAACTATGGCTACACCTTC. This translates into CASSYDSNYGYTF.

The chain employs TRBV7-2 and TRBJ1-6, with D perhaps TRBD1 (5 bases). This CDR3 region has 15 residues. The V gene's germline CDR1 is SGHTA and CDR2 FQGNSA. Trimming shortened V by 7 bases and J by 6 bases, and 16 bases separated the two germline ends. The CDR3: CASTPQVTVNSPLHF. The CDR3, as DNA: TGTGCCAGCACCCCCCAGGTGACAGTTAATTCACCCCTCCACTTT.